These 24 T cell receptor beta chains share one sample of origin, sequenced in a study of CD4+ T cells in melanoma. Assay: immunoSEQ multiplex PCR; the TCRdb copy retains only in-frame clones and omits some. The table lists about 9,100 clones, about 71% of them singletons. Material for sequencing was cells from a culture (not recorded whether cultured in vitro). These receptors were obtained from a human donor with melanoma.

This clone is a singleton in its sample. The J gene is TRBJ2-7, the V gene TRBV30; either TRBD1 or TRBD2 may supply D (6 bases each). CDR3 length equals 16 residues. Germline V gene sequence: CDR1 GTSNPN, CDR2 SVGIG (reference sequence). V was cut by 0 bases and J by 4 bases, with 19 bases left in between. CDR3 residues: CAWSVGWGAFEYEQYF. Here the CDR3 DNA reads TGTGCCTGGAGTGTGGGGTGGGGGGCTTTCGAGTACGAGCAGTACTTC.

The V and J genes are TRBV6-6 and TRBJ2-2, with no clear D. The CDR3 consists of 13 residues. V dropped 2 bases and J dropped 5 bases, with 6 bases sitting between them. The germline gives CDR1 MNHNY, CDR2 SVGAGI (reference sequence). The CDR3 here is CASSYTVTGELFF. The CDR3 DNA reads TGTGCCAGCAGTTACACTGTGACCGGGGAGCTGTTTTTT.

This clone has just a few counts. The chain employs TRBV29-1 and TRBJ2-7, with 7 nucleotides matching TRBD1. V shed 6 bases, J shed 3 bases, and the junction held 2 bases outside the gene matches. The CDR3 totals 11 residues. CDR1 SQVTM and CDR2 ANQGSEA come from the germline V gene. CDR3 in amino acids: CSVGQIYEQYF. In DNA form, the CDR3 reads TGCAGCGTGGGACAGATCTACGAGCAGTACTTC.

This chain uses TRBV5-8 with TRBJ2-3, with 12 bases identical to TRBD1. From germline, CDR1 is SGHTS and CDR2 YDEGEE. J lost 1 base, V lost 4 bases, and 13 bases had no gene match. The CDR3 is made up of 19 amino acids. The CDR3, as DNA: TGTGCCAGCAGCCTTGGGACAGGGGGCGCGGGTTGGGGCACAGATACGCAGTATTTT. Its translation: CASSLGTGGAGWGTDTQYF. The full variable domain, completed using reference TRBV5-8 and TRBJ2-3, is EAGVTQSPTHLIKTRGQQATLRCSPISGHTSVYWYQQALGLGLQFLLWYDEGEERNRGNFPPRFSGRQFPNYSSELNVNALELEDSALYLCASSLGTGGAGWGTDTQYFGPGTRLTVL.

The rearrangement uses TRBV6-5 and TRBJ2-3; D not certain. V was shortened by 2 bases and J by 4 bases, with 7 bases between the two germline ends. The CDR3 sequence is 13 residues long. Looked up from germline, CDR1 is MNHEY and CDR2 is SVGAGI. The CDR3 loop is CASSYGQADTQYF. CDR3 DNA: TGTGCCAGCAGTTACGGTCAAGCAGATACGCAGTATTTT.

The CDR3 coding sequence is TGTGCCAGCAGCTTATCAGGGGGCTCTATTAATTCACCCCTCCACTTT. Translating gives CASSLSGGSINSPLHF. The chain is built from TRBV5-4 and TRBJ1-6; 8 positions agree with TRBD1. The V gene end was trimmed by 2 bases and the J gene end by 6 bases; junction bases not matched to a gene: 7. Germline CDR1 is SGHNT and CDR2 is YYREEE (reference sequence). This CDR3 has 16 amino acids. The whole variable domain, filled in from reference TRBV5-4 and TRBJ1-6, reads ETGVTQSPTHLIKTRGQQVTLRCSSQSGHNTVSWYQQALGQGPQFIFQYYREEENGRGNFPPRFSGLQFPNYSSELNVNALELDDSALYLCASSLSGGSINSPLHFGNGTRLTVT.

This chain uses TRBV2 with TRBJ2-7, with D perhaps assigned TRBD1 or TRBD2 (5 bases each). CDR3 length: 11 amino acids. V was cut by 6 bases and J by 7 bases, with 10 bases left in between. The germline gives CDR1 SNHLY, CDR2 FYNNEI. This chain's CDR3 is CASREGMEQYF. The DNA for the CDR3 is TGTGCCAGCAGAGAGGGGATGGAGCAGTACTTC.

This clone occurred a few times. V and J are TRBV11-3 and TRBJ1-6; the D is unclear. Trimming removed 3 bases from V and 10 bases from J, with 10 bases in between. Per the germline V gene, CDR1 is SGHNT and CDR2 is YENEEA. The CDR3 length is 13 residues. CDR3 coding DNA: TGTGCCAGCAGCTTGGAAGTGGGCTCACCCCTCCACTTT. It is translated as CASSLEVGSPLHF.

Here the CDR3 DNA reads TGCGCCAGCAGCTTGAGCTCGGGGCTAGTCCAAGAGACCCAGTACTTC. Translating gives CASSLSSGLVQETQYF. The rearrangement uses TRBV5-1 and TRBJ2-5; TRBD1 or TRBD2 may be the D gene (5 bases each). CDR1 and CDR2 (germline): SGHRS, YFSETQ. This CDR3 is 16 amino acids long. With 1 base removed from V and 1 base from J, the gap between germline ends came to 14 bases.

DNA of the CDR3: TGTGCCAGCAGTGAAGCGCGGCAGAATTATGGCTACACCTTC. Protein: CASSEARQNYGYTF. The chain has TRBV6-1 and TRBJ1-2; D uncertain. This CDR3 contains 14 residues. Germline V gene lookup returns CDR1 MNHNS and CDR2 SASEGT. Trimming removed 0 bases from V and 5 bases from J, with 10 bases in between.

The chain employs TRBV7-9 and TRBJ1-1, with unresolved D. This CDR3 contains 15 residues. Germline V lookup: CDR1 SEHNR, CDR2 FQNEAQ (reference sequence). V was shortened by 3 bases and J by 7 bases, with 18 bases between the two germline ends. In nucleotides, the CDR3 is TGTGCCAGCAGCTTGTGGCCTCCGATGACCTTTGAAGCTTTCTTT. It codes for CASSLWPPMTFEAFF.

This clone occurred a few times. V usage is TRBV6-1 and J usage is TRBJ2-2, with TRBD2 as a possible D gene (6 bases). The CDR3 is 14 amino acids. The V and J ends lost 6 bases and 3 bases respectively, with 11 bases between them. Germline lookup yields CDR1 MNHNS and CDR2 SASEGT. CDR3 sequence (DNA): TGTGCCAGCAGACGGGGGAAAGACACCGGGGAGCTGTTTTTT. This encodes CASRRGKDTGELFF.

The chain links TRBV5-4 to TRBJ2-7; D not resolved. CDR1 is SGHNT, CDR2 YYREEE, per germline (reference sequence). V lost 3 bases and J 4 bases, leaving 20 bases between the germline ends. The CDR3 spans 16 residues. The CDR3 is CASSSGGPLALYEQYF. The CDR3 DNA reads as TGTGCCAGCAGCTCGGGCGGCCCTCTCGCCCTGTACGAGCAGTACTTC.

The chain couples TRBV5-8 to TRBJ1-5; TRBD1 matches at 7 bases. V trimming: 5 bases; J trimming: 3 bases; junction bases outside the gene matches: 14. Germline V gene lookup returns CDR1 SGHTS and CDR2 YDEGEE. The CDR3 runs 17 residues. CDR3 region: CASSQPFTGENNQPQHF. Written as DNA, the CDR3 is TGTGCCAGCAGTCAACCCTTTACAGGGGAGAACAATCAGCCCCAGCATTTT.

This clone was detected once. The rearrangement joins TRBV7-9 to TRBJ2-2; TRBD1 matches at 7 bases. The CDR3 spans 15 residues. With V trimmed by 5 bases and J by 7 bases, 10 bases remained unmatched. Germline V CDR1 and CDR2: SEHNR, FQNEAQ (reference sequence). The CDR3 loop reads CASSNKGALVGELFF. The CDR3 region has the DNA TGTGCCAGCAGCAATAAGGGGGCTTTGGTCGGGGAGCTGTTTTTT.

This clone came up once. V usage is TRBV5-1 and J usage is TRBJ1-1; 7 bases match TRBD1. Per the germline V gene, CDR1 is SGHRS and CDR2 is YFSETQ. V shed 0 bases and J 5 bases; nucleotides not matched to a gene: 4. This CDR3 contains 14 residues. DNA of the CDR3: TGCGCCAGCAGCTTGGAGGGGGCGAGGACTGAAGCTTTCTTT. Translated: CASSLEGARTEAFF. Variable domain in full (rest from reference TRBV5-1 and TRBJ1-1): KAGVTQTPRYLIKTRGQQVTLSCSPISGHRSVSWYQQTPGQGLQFLFEYFSETQRNKGNFPGRFSGRQFSNSRSEMNVSTLELGDSALYLCASSLEGARTEAFFGQGTRLTVV.

The chain is built from TRBV11-2 and TRBJ1-5; weak D call: TRBD1 (5 bases). The germline V gene has CDR1 SGHAT and CDR2 FQNNGV. Trimming removed 5 bases from V and 2 bases from J, with 13 bases in between. CDR3 length equals 15 residues. The CDR3 DNA follows: TGTGCCAGCAGCAAAGACGACAGACGCAATCAGCCCCAGCATTTT. Residues: CASSKDDRRNQPQHF. The full variable domain, rest sourced from reference TRBV11-2 and TRBJ1-5, is EAGVAQSPRYKIIEKRQSVAFWCNPISGHATLYWYQQILGQGPKLLIQFQNNGVVDDSQLPKDRFSAERLKGVDSTLKIQPAKLEDSAVYLCASSKDDRRNQPQHFGDGTRLSIL.

The gene calls are TRBV2 and TRBJ2-7; weak D call: TRBD1 (6 bases). Trimming cost V 4 bases and J 1 base, with 8 bases left between them. The CDR3 runs 13 residues. From germline, CDR1 is SNHLY and CDR2 FYNNEI. The CDR3 reads CASSVDSSYEQYF. The DNA of the CDR3 is TGTGCCAGCAGTGTGGACAGTTCCTACGAGCAGTACTTC. Variable domain in full (rest from reference TRBV2 and TRBJ2-7): EPEVTQTPSHQVTQMGQEVILRCVPISNHLYFYWYRQILGQKVEFLVSFYNNEISEKSEIFDDQFSVERPDGSNFTLKIRSTKLEDSAMYFCASSVDSSYEQYFGPGTRLTVT.

The V gene is TRBV11-3, the J gene TRBJ2-5; 10 nucleotides align to TRBD2. J gave up 5 bases and V 5 bases, and 8 bases lay outside the gene matches. CDR1 is SGHNT and CDR2 is YENEEA in the germline V gene. The CDR3 sequence is 15 residues long. The CDR3 protein is CASSQGLAFGETQYF. As DNA, the CDR3 is TGTGCCAGCAGCCAGGGACTAGCGTTCGGGGAGACCCAGTACTTC.

The rearrangement links TRBV7-9 to TRBJ2-3; 11 positions agree with TRBD2. J lost 3 bases, V lost 0 bases, and 8 bases had no gene match. This CDR3 is 18 amino acids long. Germline assignment: CDR1 SEHNR and CDR2 FQNEAQ (reference sequence). CDR3 nucleotide sequence: TGTGCCAGCAGCTTAGCTAGCGGGGGGGCCGTTAGGACAGATACGCAGTATTTT. The encoded protein is CASSLASGGAVRTDTQYF. Full variable domain (missing parts from reference TRBV7-9 and TRBJ2-3): DTGVSQNPRHKITKRGQNVTFRCDPISEHNRLYWYRQTLGQGPEFLTYFQNEAQLEKSRLLSDRFSAERPKGSFSTLEIQRTEQGDSAMYLCASSLASGGAVRTDTQYFGPGTRLTVL.

The gene calls are TRBV2 and TRBJ1-5, with unresolved D. The CDR3 is 18 amino acids. The germline CDR1 and CDR2 sequences are SNHLY and FYNNEI. Trimming shortened V by 0 bases and J by 5 bases, and 20 bases separated the two germline ends. The CDR3 DNA reads as TGTGCCAGCAGTGAAGCGCTTTTCATGTGGAGGGATGATCAGCCCCAGCATTTT. Its translation: CASSEALFMWRDDQPQHF.

This clone turned up a few times. The V call is TRBV2, the J call TRBJ2-7, with a tentative D call TRBD1 (5 bases). The germline gives CDR1 SNHLY, CDR2 FYNNEI. V dropped 10 bases and J dropped 0 bases, with 16 bases sitting between them. This CDR3 has 14 amino acids. The CDR3 nucleotides are TGTGCCACCCGGGCCCAGGGCGTCTCCTACGAGCAGTACTTC. Its protein product is CATRAQGVSYEQYF.

This clone appeared a few times. The chain couples TRBV19 to TRBJ2-7, with TRBD1 matching 10 bases. CDR1 is LNHDA and CDR2 is SQIVND in the germline V gene (reference sequence). Trimming took 5 bases from V and 6 from J; bases not matched to a gene: 4. The CDR3 totals 13 residues. The DNA for the CDR3 is TGTGCCAGTAGTCGGGACAGGGGACCCGAGCAGTACTTC. Amino acids: CASSRDRGPEQYF.

The V call is TRBV18, the J call TRBJ2-3; TRBD1 agrees at 10 bases. This CDR3 has 15 amino acids. Germline V gene data show CDR1 as KGHSH and CDR2 as LQKENI. Germline trimming cut 5 bases from V and 1 base from J; bases unmatched to any gene: 3. CDR3 protein: CASSRDRGGTDTQYF. Written as DNA, the CDR3 is TGTGCCAGCTCAAGGGACAGGGGAGGCACAGATACGCAGTATTTT.